The 5 T cell receptor beta chains in this list originate from one sample, sequenced in a study of OX40 agonist ivuxolimab in advanced cancers. Libraries came from the immunoSEQ multiplex PCR assay. TCRdb carries this immuneACCESS record with in-frame sequences only. Its versions omit some clonotypes, under half of them owing to an unresolved V gene in the studies checked, with the rest unexplained. The sample records around 71,000 clones, approximately 86% of which are singletons. Together, the top ten hold approximately 1% of the sample. The specimen comprised CD4+ or CD8+ T cells sorted from blood, sampled in a trial of the OX40 agonist ivuxolimab. These receptors originate from an adult with an advanced solid tumor such as melanoma, head and neck, liver or kidney cancer.

The chain uses TRBV14 and TRBJ2-6; D unclear. Trimming cost V 5 bases and J 0 bases, with 5 bases left between them. Germline CDR1 reads SGHDN; CDR2 reads FVKESK. This CDR3 region has 14 residues. CDR3 residues: CASSVSSGANVLTF. The DNA for the CDR3 is TGTGCCAGCAGCGTCAGCTCTGGGGCCAACGTCCTGACTTTC.

This chain connects TRBV19 to TRBJ1-1, with D hard to call. V gave up 0 bases and J gave up 7 bases, with 12 bases separating them. CDR1 is LNHDA, CDR2 SQIVND, per germline (reference sequence). This CDR3 region has 14 residues. The CDR3 reads CASSIDPGIREAFF. The CDR3 DNA is TGTGCCAGTAGTATAGACCCGGGGATTCGTGAAGCTTTCTTT.

By sample share, this clone is medium-sized. The V gene is TRBV7-8, the J gene TRBJ2-7, with 10 nucleotides matching TRBD2. Germline CDR1 is SGHVS and CDR2 is FQNEAQ. This CDR3 comprises 14 residues. V lost 6 bases, J lost 7 bases, and 9 bases stayed unmatched. The CDR3: CASSGLAVSGEQYF. In DNA form, the CDR3 reads TGTGCCAGCAGTGGACTAGCGGTTTCGGGGGAGCAGTACTTC. Full variable domain (rest looked up from reference TRBV7-8 and TRBJ2-7): GAGVSQSPRYKVAKRGQDVALRCDPISGHVSLFWYQQALGQGPEFLTYFQNEAQLDKSGLPSDRFFAERPEGSVSTLKIQRTQQEDSAVYLCASSGLAVSGEQYFGPGTRLTVT.

The V and J genes are TRBV7-9 and TRBJ2-1; 9 bases map to TRBD2. Germline V gives CDR1 SEHNR, CDR2 FQNEAQ (reference sequence). V lost 0 bases to trimming and J lost 8 bases; unmatched junction nucleotides: 2. This CDR3 is 14 amino acids long. The CDR3 sequence is CASSLASSGDEQFF. CDR3 sequence (DNA): TGTGCCAGCAGCTTAGCTTCTAGCGGGGATGAGCAGTTCTTC.

The chain employs TRBV7-2 and TRBJ2-5; D not resolved. The J call is in doubt because the DNA end fits TRBJ2-7 better. This CDR3 comprises 14 residues. Germline V gene sequence: CDR1 SGHTA, CDR2 FQGNSA. The chain's CDR3 is CASSSVPGPYEQYF. The CDR3 bases are TGTGCCAGCAGCTCGGTCCCGGGCCCCTACGAGCAGTACTTC.